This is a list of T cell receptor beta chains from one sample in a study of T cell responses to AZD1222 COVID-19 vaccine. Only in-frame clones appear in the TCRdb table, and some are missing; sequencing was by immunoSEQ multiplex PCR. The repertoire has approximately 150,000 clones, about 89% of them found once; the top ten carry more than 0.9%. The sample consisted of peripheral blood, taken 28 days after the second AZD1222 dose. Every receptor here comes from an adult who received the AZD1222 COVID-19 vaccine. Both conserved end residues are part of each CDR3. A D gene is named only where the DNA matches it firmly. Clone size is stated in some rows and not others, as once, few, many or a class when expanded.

CASSPAKTVEAFF	TGTGCCAGCAGTCCCGCAAAGACCGTTGAAGCTTTCTTT	TRBV6-5	.	TRBJ1-1	.
CASSRTGDQETQYF	TGCGCCAGCAGCCGGACAGGGGATCAAGAGACCCAGTACTTC	TRBV5-1	TRBD1	TRBJ2-5	.
CASSQYRTALLRYF	TGCGCCAGCAGTCAATACCGGACGGCTCTCCTACGGTACTTC	TRBV23-1	.	TRBJ2-7	.
CASSFVTGDGYTF	TGCGCCAGCAGCTTTGTCACAGGTGATGGCTACACCTTC	TRBV5-1	.	TRBJ1-2	.
CASSSPGTSSTDTQYF	TGTGCCAGCAGTTCTCCCGGGACTAGCAGCACAGATACGCAGTATTTT	TRBV6-2/TRBV6-3	TRBD2	TRBJ2-3	.
CASSTQYGGGRAGANTGELFF	TGTGCCAGTAGTACCCAGTACGGGGGGGGCCGAGCGGGCGCGAACACCGGGGAGCTGTTTTTT	TRBV19	TRBD2	TRBJ2-2	.
CASSREKGAYEQYF	TGCGCCAGCAGCAGAGAAAAAGGGGCCTACGAGCAGTACTTC	TRBV5-1	.	TRBJ2-7	.
CASSGAWQTQYF	TGTGCCAGTAGCGGAGCCTGGCAGACCCAGTACTTC	TRBV19	.	TRBJ2-5	few
CASSELLAGVGETQYF	TGCGCCAGCAGCGAGCTGCTAGCGGGAGTAGGAGAGACCCAGTACTTC	TRBV5-1	TRBD2	TRBJ2-5	few
CASSPDRGIEAFF	TGTGCCAGCAGCCCGGACAGGGGGATTGAAGCTTTCTTT	TRBV11-2	TRBD1	TRBJ1-1	.
CASILVENQPQHF	TGTGCCAGCATATTGGTGGAGAATCAGCCCCAGCATTTT	TRBV6-5	.	TRBJ1-5	.
CASSTQTGTGNEQFF	TGTGCCAGTAGTACTCAAACCGGGACAGGGAATGAGCAGTTCTTC	TRBV19	TRBD1	TRBJ2-1	.
CATSRGGTAGANVLTF	TGTGCCACCAGCAGAGGGGGGACGGCTGGGGCCAACGTCCTGACTTTC	TRBV15	.	TRBJ2-6	once
CASSLGQGYTDTQYF	TGTGCCAGCAGCTTGGGACAGGGTTACACAGATACGCAGTATTTT	TRBV5-6	TRBD1	TRBJ2-3	.
CASSLAGDPSLTGVNYGYTF	TGCGCCAGCAGCTTGGCGGGAGATCCCAGCTTAACAGGGGTCAACTATGGCTACACCTTC	TRBV5-1	TRBD1	TRBJ1-2	.
CASSQGWGSNQPQHF	TGTGCCAGCAGCCAAGGCTGGGGGAGCAATCAGCCCCAGCATTTT	TRBV4-2	.	TRBJ1-5	.
CASSAETGAAFF	TGTGCCAGCAGCGCAGAGACAGGGGCGGCTTTCTTT	TRBV9	TRBD1	TRBJ1-1	few
CASSPAPPGYEQYF	TGTGCCAGCAGTCCCGCCCCCCCTGGGTACGAGCAGTACTTC	TRBV28	.	TRBJ2-7	.
CASREGASGSYEQYF	TGTGCCAGCAGAGAGGGGGCTAGCGGCTCCTACGAGCAGTACTTC	TRBV2	.	TRBJ2-7	.
CASSPRRTSDTQYF	TGTGCCAGCAGCCCCCGGCGGACGTCAGATACGCAGTATTTT	TRBV7-3	.	TRBJ2-3	once
CASSLSGGVGYGYTF	TGTGCCAGCAGCTTAAGTGGCGGGGTTGGCTATGGCTACACCTTC	TRBV7-3	.	TRBJ1-2	once
CASSEVVYTEAFF	TGTGCCAGCAGTGAAGTCGTTTACACTGAAGCTTTCTTT	TRBV6-1	.	TRBJ1-1	.
CASSFLPRSKWGLKNNEQFF	TGTGCCAGCAGCTTCCTGCCTCGGTCAAAGTGGGGTTTGAAAAACAATGAGCAGTTCTTC	TRBV7-3	.	TRBJ2-1	few
CASSLGDRMNTEAFF	TGTGCCAGCAGTTTAGGGGATAGAATGAACACTGAAGCTTTCTTT	TRBV28	.	TRBJ1-1	few
CASSGPQGADTQYF	TGCGCCAGCAGCGGACCACAGGGGGCAGATACGCAGTATTTT	TRBV5-1	TRBD1	TRBJ2-3	.
CASSKLQEQFF	TGTGCCAGCAGTAAACTACAAGAGCAGTTCTTC	TRBV25-1	.	TRBJ2-1	.
CASSLRLTDTQYF	TGTGCCAGCAGCTTGAGGCTCACAGATACGCAGTATTTT	TRBV7-3	.	TRBJ2-3	.
CASSLGDNEQFF	TGTGCCAGCAGTTTGGGCGACAATGAGCAGTTCTTC	TRBV28	.	TRBJ2-1	once
CASGTGRWTEGQPQHF	TGTGCCAGCGGCACTGGACGATGGACAGAGGGTCAGCCCCAGCATTTT	TRBV7-9	.	TRBJ1-5	few
CASTTGAPPSHEQYF	TGTGCCAGCACCACTGGGGCTCCCCCCTCCCACGAGCAGTACTTC	TRBV7-2	.	TRBJ2-7	.
CASTDPYEQYF	TGTGCCAGCACGGACCCCTACGAGCAGTACTTC	TRBV2	.	TRBJ2-7	.
CASSVGGTGHYEQYF	TGTGCCAGCAGCGTAGGAGGGACAGGGCACTACGAGCAGTACTTC	TRBV9	TRBD1	TRBJ2-7	few
CASSPDRDYGYTF	TGTGCCAGCAGCCCGGACAGGGACTATGGCTACACCTTC	TRBV12-3/TRBV12-4	TRBD1	TRBJ1-2	.
CASSLDGMTGETGGYEQYF	TGTGCCAGCAGCTTAGATGGTATGACCGGCGAGACGGGGGGCTACGAGCAGTACTTC	TRBV7-2	TRBD2	TRBJ2-7	once
CASSETFAGSPSGNTIYF	TGTGCCAGCAGCGAAACGTTTGCAGGGAGCCCCTCTGGAAACACCATATATTTT	TRBV4-2	.	TRBJ1-3	.
CSAPRGTEAFF	TGCAGTGCCCCCAGAGGGACTGAAGCTTTCTTT	TRBV20-1	.	TRBJ1-1	.
CASSLKAGRGPEAFF	TGTGCCAGCAGTTTAAAGGCTGGCAGGGGGCCTGAAGCTTTCTTT	TRBV27	TRBD1	TRBJ1-1	.
CASSQGLYNEQFF	TGTGCCAGCAGTCAGGGACTCTACAATGAGCAGTTCTTC	TRBV9	.	TRBJ2-1	.
CASSKDLISSYNSPLHF	TGTGCCAGCAGCAAGGACTTGATTAGCTCCTATAATTCACCCCTCCACTTT	TRBV7-2	.	TRBJ1-6	.
CASSFWGSGGRGTHYEQYF	TGTGCCAGCAGTTTTTGGGGTTCGGGGGGGCGCGGTACCCACTACGAGCAGTACTTC	TRBV27	TRBD2	TRBJ2-7	.
CASSDQGGVNQPQHF	TGTGCCAGCAGTGATCAGGGAGGGGTAAATCAGCCCCAGCATTTT	TRBV25-1	.	TRBJ1-5	.
CASSNVQGGGYTF	TGTGCCAGCAGTAATGTTCAGGGTGGGGGCTACACCTTC	TRBV6-5	.	TRBJ1-2	.
CASSSRGGTYNEQFF	TGTGCCAGCAGCTCCCGGGGGGGGACCTACAATGAGCAGTTCTTC	TRBV3-1/TRBV3-2	TRBD2	TRBJ2-1	.
CASSLRVLSPLHF	TGTGCCAGCAGCTTGCGGGTCTTGTCACCCCTCCACTTT	TRBV5-8	.	TRBJ1-6	.
CASSPTGVRYQPQHF	TGTGCCAGCAGCCCGACAGGGGTAAGGTATCAGCCCCAGCATTTT	TRBV28	TRBD1	TRBJ1-5	.
CASSFPGIAYEQYF	TGTGCCAGCAGCTTTCCAGGGATAGCCTACGAGCAGTACTTC	TRBV7-9	.	TRBJ2-7	once
CASRPPPGLSYEQYF	TGTGCCAGCAGGCCACCGCCGGGACTCTCCTACGAGCAGTACTTC	TRBV3-1/TRBV3-2	.	TRBJ2-7	.
CASSPGQGGYNSPLHF	TGTGCCAGCAGCCCGGGACAAGGCGGGTATAATTCACCCCTCCACTTT	TRBV9	.	TRBJ1-6	.
CASSLTGGYTF	TGTGCCAGCAGCTTAACTGGCGGCTACACCTTC	TRBV7-6	.	TRBJ1-2	.
CASSYSRGPGYGYTF	TGTGCCAGCAGTTACTCGAGAGGGCCGGGCTATGGCTACACCTTC	TRBV6-2/TRBV6-3	.	TRBJ1-2	once
CASSLDGRISNQPQHF	TGTGCCAGCAGCTTGGATGGCAGGATTAGCAATCAGCCCCAGCATTTT	TRBV5-5	.	TRBJ1-5	.
CASSLPGGMVETQYF	TGTGCCAGCAGCTTACCAGGGGGAATGGTAGAGACCCAGTACTTC	TRBV11-2	TRBD1	TRBJ2-5	.
CASSRGDRVEAFF	TGTGCCAGCAGCCGGGGGGACAGGGTTGAAGCTTTCTTT	TRBV7-9	TRBD1	TRBJ1-1	.
CASSPWSWDSPSGANVLTF	TGTGCCAGCAGCCCCTGGAGTTGGGACAGTCCCTCTGGGGCCAACGTCCTGACTTTC	TRBV11-2	TRBD1	TRBJ2-6	.
CASSLVSSYNEQFF	TGTGCCAGCAGCTTAGTGAGCTCCTACAATGAGCAGTTCTTC	TRBV11-2	.	TRBJ2-1	few
CASSYQPGGTNSPLHF	TGTGCCAGCAGTTATCAGCCAGGCGGTACTAATTCACCCCTCCACTTT	TRBV6-2/TRBV6-3	.	TRBJ1-6	.
CATSGDRTGDTSYYGYTF	TGTGCCACCAGTGGTGACCGGACAGGCGACACGAGCTACTATGGCTACACCTTC	TRBV24-1	TRBD1	TRBJ1-2	.
CASSLAGQGEKLFF	TGCGCCAGCAGCTTGGCCGGTCAGGGGGAAAAACTGTTTTTT	TRBV5-1	.	TRBJ1-4	.
CASSGSSGGRNTGELFF	TGTGCCAGCAGCGGGTCAAGCGGGGGGAGGAACACCGGGGAGCTGTTTTTT	TRBV9	TRBD2	TRBJ2-2	.